This is a list of T cell receptor beta chains from one sample in a study of blood T cell repertoires in COVID-19. TCRdb's table, derived via immunoSEQ multiplex PCR, lists solely in-frame clones and lacks some. The data contain about 250,000 clones, roughly 85% of them singletons. Sequencing was performed on PBMCs or T cells enriched from blood (not recorded which). The receptor set was obtained from a woman in her 50s with acute COVID-19. Both conserved end residues are part of each CDR3. D genes are given only for firm matches. Clone size is shown for a subset of rows, as once, few, many or a class of expanded clone.

clone_size j_call v_call cdr3_length d_call cdr3_aa cdr3_nt
once TRBJ2-7 TRBV27 12 - CADGLARYEQYF TGTGCAGACGGACTGGCGCGGTACGAGCAGTACTTC
- TRBJ2-5 TRBV10-1 14 - CASSGSGIQETQYF TGCGCCAGCAGTGGATCAGGCATCCAAGAGACCCAGTACTTC
few TRBJ1-3 TRBV10-2 14 - CASTRGRGGNTIYF TGCGCCAGCACCAGAGGAAGGGGAGGAAACACCATATATTTT
- TRBJ2-1 TRBV19 16 TRBD1 CASTGWGDRGMDEQFF TGTGCCAGTACCGGGTGGGGGGACAGGGGTATGGATGAGCAGTTCTTC
- TRBJ1-5 TRBV28 17 TRBD1 CASSWQGQINSNQPQHF TGTGCCAGCAGCTGGCAGGGACAGATCAATAGCAATCAGCCCCAGCATTTT
- TRBJ1-2 TRBV6-5 15 - CASSYLGRANYGYTF TGTGCCAGCAGTTACTTGGGCAGGGCTAACTATGGCTACACCTTC
- TRBJ1-2 TRBV7-2 17 TRBD1 CASSLLGGQGVDNGYTF TGTGCCAGCAGCCTTCTGGGAGGACAGGGGGTGGACAATGGCTACACCTTC
- TRBJ1-1 TRBV4-3 15 - CASSQGDAGLTEAFF TGCGCCAGCAGTCAAGGGGACGCGGGGCTCACTGAAGCTTTCTTT
few TRBJ2-5 TRBV5-4 14 - CASSLAGGWETQYF TGTGCCAGCAGCTTGGCCGGGGGATGGGAGACCCAGTACTTC
- TRBJ2-7 TRBV3-1/TRBV3-2 15 - CASSHPGGGSYEQYF TGTGCCAGCAGCCATCCGGGGGGCGGCTCCTACGAGCAGTACTTC
- TRBJ2-4 TRBV5-4 14 - CASSLGFPGLIQYF TGTGCCAGCAGCCTCGGGTTCCCCGGCTTGATTCAGTACTTC
many TRBJ2-7 TRBV4-3 15 - CASSQGRGTNYEQYF TGCGCCAGCAGCCAAGGGCGGGGTACTAATTACGAGCAGTACTTC
few TRBJ2-7 TRBV19 14 - CASTSQGSVHEQYF TGTGCCAGTACCTCCCAGGGGTCCGTCCACGAGCAGTACTTC
- TRBJ2-7 TRBV4-1 19 - CASSQAPGLGKGTAYEQYF TGCGCCAGCAGCCAAGCCCCAGGACTGGGTAAGGGAACCGCCTACGAGCAGTACTTC
- TRBJ1-6 TRBV5-4 14 - CASSRDIRNSPLHF TGTGCCAGCAGCCGGGACATACGTAATTCACCCCTCCACTTT
- TRBJ2-5 TRBV30 13 TRBD2 CAWIPGGLKTQYF TGTGCCTGGATCCCGGGGGGGTTGAAGACCCAGTACTTC
- TRBJ2-1 TRBV10-3 16 TRBD1 CAISDGGGTGRDEQFF TGTGCCATCAGTGATGGGGGCGGGACAGGTAGGGATGAGCAGTTCTTC
- TRBJ1-1 TRBV29-1 13 - CSVVGQPNTEAFF TGCAGCGTGGTTGGACAGCCGAACACTGAAGCTTTCTTT
- TRBJ1-3 TRBV19 13 - CASTRASGNTIYF TGTGCCAGTACGCGCGCATCTGGAAACACCATATATTTT
- TRBJ1-2 TRBV12-3/TRBV12-4 13 - CASSPGGGYGYTF TGTGCCAGCAGCCCCGGAGGTGGGTATGGCTACACCTTC
- TRBJ2-7 TRBV6-6 15 - CASSYSEAVVYEQYF TGTGCCAGCAGTTACTCAGAGGCAGTTGTATACGAGCAGTACTTC
- TRBJ1-1 TRBV6-5 14 - CASSYSGGGAEAFF TGTGCCAGCAGTTACTCCGGGGGAGGCGCTGAAGCTTTCTTT
- TRBJ1-2 TRBV7-9 12 - CASSQLGGGYTF TGTGCCAGCAGCCAACTAGGCGGTGGCTACACCTTC
- TRBJ1-6 TRBV7-9 18 TRBD1 CASSRATGGVSYNSPLHF TGTGCCAGCAGCAGAGCCACAGGGGGCGTATCCTATAATTCACCCCTCCACTTT
once TRBJ2-5 TRBV30 13 - CAWSPGLKETQYF TGTGCCTGGAGTCCGGGACTCAAAGAGACCCAGTACTTC
- TRBJ1-2 TRBV7-9 16 TRBD1 CASSLADKGADYGYTF TGTGCCAGCAGCTTAGCGGATAAGGGGGCTGACTATGGCTACACCTTC
once TRBJ2-7 TRBV7-7 14 TRBD1 CASSPGQGGYEQYF TGTGCTAGCAGCCCGGGACAGGGGGGCTACGAGCAGTACTTC
- TRBJ1-1 TRBV14 17 - CASSQDQRRNRITEAFF TGTGCCAGCAGCCAAGATCAACGCAGGAACAGAATCACTGAAGCTTTCTTT
- TRBJ1-4 TRBV27 14 - CASSSDGQKEKLFF TGTGCCAGCAGTTCCGATGGACAGAAAGAAAAACTGTTTTTT
- TRBJ1-2 TRBV4-3 15 - CASSQDLGQAGGYTF TGCGCCAGCAGCCAAGATTTGGGGCAGGCCGGCGGCTACACCTTC
- TRBJ1-3 TRBV19 16 - CASSIGAGTSGNTIYF TGTGCCAGTAGTATTGGTGCGGGCACCTCTGGAAACACCATATATTTT
- TRBJ1-3 TRBV10-3 16 - CAIRETTGSSGNTIYF TGTGCCATCAGGGAAACGACAGGCAGCTCTGGAAACACCATATATTTT
- TRBJ1-3 TRBV18 14 TRBD1 CASSPSGQANTIYF TGTGCCAGCTCCCCCTCGGGACAGGCGAACACCATATATTTT
- TRBJ2-7 TRBV5-4 17 TRBD1 CASSDERPTGTVYEQYF TGTGCCAGCAGCGACGAGCGACCTACCGGGACAGTCTACGAGCAGTACTTC
few TRBJ1-4 TRBV6-5 15 - CASSYSWADREKLFF TGTGCCAGCAGTTACTCGTGGGCAGATAGGGAAAAACTGTTTTTT
- TRBJ2-5 TRBV5-1 16 TRBD2 CASSLGLAGVQETQYF TGCGCCAGCAGCTTGGGACTAGCGGGTGTACAAGAGACCCAGTACTTC
- TRBJ1-1 TRBV2 13 - CASSSDWNTEAFF TGTGCCAGCAGCTCGGACTGGAACACTGAAGCTTTCTTT
- TRBJ2-7 TRBV20-1 16 TRBD2 CSATDSGTSGSYEQYF TGCAGTGCTACTGACTCCGGGACTAGCGGCTCCTACGAGCAGTACTTC
- TRBJ1-1 TRBV6-5 15 - CASIPERGLNTEAFF TGTGCCAGCATCCCCGAGCGGGGATTGAACACTGAAGCTTTCTTT
- TRBJ1-2 TRBV6-5 13 - CASSRGGNYGYTF TGTGCCAGCAGCAGGGGAGGGAACTATGGCTACACCTTC
few TRBJ2-2 TRBV30 15 - CAWSVGRVYTGELFF TGTGCCTGGAGTGTAGGGAGAGTATACACCGGGGAGCTGTTTTTT
- TRBJ2-1 TRBV25-1 13 - CASSEYKLVEQFF TGTGCCAGCAGTGAATACAAGCTGGTTGAGCAGTTCTTC